The T cell receptor (beta chain) described here comes from a study of blood T cell repertoires in COVID-19. Study background: The study drew acute and convalescent COVID-19 samples from the United States, Italy and Spain. From T cells, B-cell-depleted T cells, or PBMCs came the material, which was cDNA or gDNA.

Germline CDR1 is SGHTS and CDR2 is YDEGEE. V dropped 2 bases and J dropped 7 bases, with 12 bases sitting between them. The CDR3 consists of 13 residues. How the authors handled the data: Reference gene primer amplification gave estimated nucleated cell counts. The method was immunoSEQ multiplex PCR; TCRdb's version includes in-frame clones alone and lacks a portion of them. D and trimming come from the DNA, and the V and J calls and clone size come from that table. The sample has some 180,000 clones; approximately 87% are singletons. The origin of this receptor is a man aged 65 to 79 with active or convalescent COVID-19. The rearrangement joins TRBV5-8 to TRBJ1-2, with D tentatively TRBD1 (5 bases). The source material was peripheral blood. CDR3 sequence: CASSLRGSGGYTF. The CDR3 DNA is TGTGCCAGCAGCTTAAGGGGCTCAGGTGGCTACACCTTC.